Sequencing of this TCR beta chain was carried out in a study of Tregs in tolerant kidney transplant recipients. Repertoires were generated with immunoSEQ multiplex PCR, while TCRdb's copy carries only in-frame clones and drops some. The sample includes some 100,000 clones, 92% seen only once; the top ten take nearly 0.6%. V was cut by 2 bases and J by 2 bases, with 11 bases left in between. The CDR3 runs 15 residues. Germline loops: CDR1 SNHLY, CDR2 FYNNEI. Material for sequencing was CD4+ T cells from blood. J is TRBJ2-3 and V is TRBV2; TRBD2 might be the D (5 bases). This TCR was sampled from a human donor in good health. DNA for the CDR3: TGTGCCAGCAGTGAAAAAGTCCGGGACACAGATACGCAGTATTTT. Its translation is CASSEKVRDTDTQYF. Combining the CDR3 with reference TRBV2 and TRBJ2-3 gives the whole variable domain EPEVTQTPSHQVTQMGQEVILRCVPISNHLYFYWYRQILGQKVEFLVSFYNNEISEKSEIFDDQFSVERPDGSNFTLKIRSTKLEDSAMYFCASSEKVRDTDTQYFGPGTRLTVL.